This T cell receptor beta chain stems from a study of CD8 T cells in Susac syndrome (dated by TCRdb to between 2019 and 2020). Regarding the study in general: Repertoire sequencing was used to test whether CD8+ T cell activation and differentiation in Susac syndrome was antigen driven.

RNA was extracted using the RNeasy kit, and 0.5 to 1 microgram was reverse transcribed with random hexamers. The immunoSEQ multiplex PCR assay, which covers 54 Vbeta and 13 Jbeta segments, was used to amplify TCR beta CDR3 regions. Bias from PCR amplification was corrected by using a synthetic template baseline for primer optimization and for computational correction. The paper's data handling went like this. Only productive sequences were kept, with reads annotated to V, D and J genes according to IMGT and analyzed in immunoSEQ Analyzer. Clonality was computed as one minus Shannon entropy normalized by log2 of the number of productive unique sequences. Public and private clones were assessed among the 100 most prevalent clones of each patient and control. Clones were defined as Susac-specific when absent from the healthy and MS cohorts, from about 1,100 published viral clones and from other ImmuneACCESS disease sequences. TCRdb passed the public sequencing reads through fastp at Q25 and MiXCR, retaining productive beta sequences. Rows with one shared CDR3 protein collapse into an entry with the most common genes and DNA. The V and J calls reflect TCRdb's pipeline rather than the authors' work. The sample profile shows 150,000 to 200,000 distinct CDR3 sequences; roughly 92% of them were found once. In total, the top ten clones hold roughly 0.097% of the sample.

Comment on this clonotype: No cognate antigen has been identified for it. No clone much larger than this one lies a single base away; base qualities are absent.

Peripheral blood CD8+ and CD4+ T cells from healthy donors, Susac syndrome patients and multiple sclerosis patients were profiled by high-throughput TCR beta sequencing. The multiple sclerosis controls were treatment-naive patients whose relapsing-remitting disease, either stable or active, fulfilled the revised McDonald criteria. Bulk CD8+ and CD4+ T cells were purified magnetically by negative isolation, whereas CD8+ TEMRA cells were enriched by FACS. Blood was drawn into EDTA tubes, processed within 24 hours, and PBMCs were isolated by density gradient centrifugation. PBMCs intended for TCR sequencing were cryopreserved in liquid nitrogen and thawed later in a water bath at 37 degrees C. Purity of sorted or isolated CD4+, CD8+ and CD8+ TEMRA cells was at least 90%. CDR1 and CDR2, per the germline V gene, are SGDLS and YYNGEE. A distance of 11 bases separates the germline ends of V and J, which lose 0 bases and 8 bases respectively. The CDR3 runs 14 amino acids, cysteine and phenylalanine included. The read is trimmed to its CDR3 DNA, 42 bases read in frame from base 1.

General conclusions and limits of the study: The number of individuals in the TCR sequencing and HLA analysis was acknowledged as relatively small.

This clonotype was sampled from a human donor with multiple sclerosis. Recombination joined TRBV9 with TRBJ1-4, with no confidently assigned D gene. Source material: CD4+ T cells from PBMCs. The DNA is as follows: TGTGCCAGCAGCGTAGGGGGTGGAAGGGAAAAACTGTTTTTT. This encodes CASSVGGGREKLFF.